These 30 T cell receptor beta chains were sequenced from one sample in a study of blood T cell repertoires in COVID-19. This table comes from immunoSEQ multiplex PCR, and its TCRdb copy is limited to in-frame clones, with some not included. The table records more than 150,000 clones, 81% of them present only once. Sequenced input: peripheral blood. These TCRs come from a woman older than 75 with COVID-19, enrolled during active disease.

This chain uses TRBV28 with TRBJ1-1, with D perhaps matching TRBD1 (6 bases). The V gene's germline CDR1 is MDHEN and CDR2 SYDVKM. Trimming took off 5 bases at V and 1 base at J, with 11 bases between the two ends. This CDR3 comprises 14 residues. The CDR3 is CASSPGTTNTEAFF. Here the CDR3 DNA reads TGTGCCAGCAGTCCCGGGACAACGAACACTGAAGCTTTCTTT.

The chain couples TRBV4-2 to TRBJ2-1, with TRBD2 matching 10 bases. CDR1 and CDR2 from the germline V gene are LGHNA and YNFKEQ. The junction had 4 bases not matched to a gene; V was cut back by 1 base and J by 7 bases. The CDR3 spans 15 residues. The CDR3 protein is CASSQAASGRNEQFF. Here the CDR3 DNA reads TGTGCCAGCAGCCAAGCGGCTAGCGGGAGAAATGAGCAGTTCTTC.

As concerns this clone: The same CDR3 also results from other DNA sequences found in this sample. The V and J genes are TRBV2 and TRBJ1-1, with D unclear. The CDR3 loop spans 13 amino acids. V lost 4 bases and J lost 1, with 7 bases in between. In germline, CDR1 is SNHLY, CDR2 FYNNEI. In DNA, the CDR3 is TGTGCCAGCAGTGTAACGGGGAACACTGAAGCTTTCTTT. Protein: CASSVTGNTEAFF.

V usage is TRBV5-1 and J usage is TRBJ2-4; a weak D match, TRBD1 (5 bases). With 0 bases removed from V and 8 bases from J, the gap between germline ends came to 12 bases. Germline CDR1 reads SGHRS; CDR2 reads YFSETQ. There are 14 residues in the CDR3. CDR3 DNA: TGCGCCAGCAGCTTGGAGACACCACAGGACATTCAGTACTTC. Amino acids: CASSLETPQDIQYF.

This clone was recorded only once. The chain combines TRBV2 with TRBJ1-4; D unclear. V lost 4 bases to trimming and J lost 4 bases, with 13 bases between them. The germline V gene has CDR1 SNHLY and CDR2 FYNNEI. The CDR3 is 15 residues long. The CDR3 region has the DNA TGTGCCAGCAGTGTCTTCCAGACGGGTAATGAAAAACTGTTTTTT. This encodes CASSVFQTGNEKLFF.

The chain joins TRBV5-6 to TRBJ1-1; maybe TRBD1 (6 bases). Germline loops: CDR1 SGHDT, CDR2 YYEEEE. The CDR3 is 13 amino acids. V gave up 4 bases and J gave up 1 base, with 8 bases separating them. The CDR3 nucleotides read TGTGCCAGCAGCAGGACAGCGAACACTGAAGCTTTCTTT. Residues: CASSRTANTEAFF.

The rearrangement uses TRBV9 and TRBJ1-4; no clear D. The germline V gene has CDR1 SGDLS and CDR2 YYNGEE. The CDR3 has 15 amino acids. The ends were cut back, 2 bases at V and 8 bases at J, with 16 bases in the middle. For the CDR3, the DNA is TGTGCCAGCAGCGTTCTCGGGGAGGTGGGAGAAAAACTGTTTTTT. This gives the protein CASSVLGEVGEKLFF.

This sequence joins TRBV11-2 and TRBJ2-7; 9 bases agree with TRBD1. The CDR3 contains 16 residues. V dropped 5 bases and J dropped 1; count of bases not matched to a gene: 9. CDR1 is SGHAT and CDR2 is FQNNGV in the germline V gene. CDR3 sequence: CASSGPGQGFSYEQYF. CDR3 nucleotide sequence: TGTGCCAGCAGCGGGCCGGGACAGGGCTTTTCCTACGAGCAGTACTTC.

This clone was recorded a few times. The V and J genes are TRBV9 and TRBJ2-1; TRBD1 matches 8 bases. Trimming at V came to 2 bases and at J to 9 bases, leaving 13 bases not matched to a gene. Germline-derived CDR1 and CDR2 are SGDLS and YYNGEE. The length of the CDR3 is 16 residues. The CDR3 spells CASSVRQGTLLSEQFF. CDR3 DNA sequence: TGTGCCAGCAGCGTCCGACAGGGGACCCTACTATCTGAGCAGTTCTTC.

The chain carries TRBV2 and TRBJ2-1, with TRBD1 as a possible D gene (6 bases). The CDR3 loop spans 16 amino acids. V lost 5 bases, J lost 5 bases, and 19 bases lay in between. Germline assignment: CDR1 SNHLY and CDR2 FYNNEI. The CDR3 DNA reads TGTGCCAGCAGTCGAACGTACAGGGTAGACAACAATGAGCAGTTCTTC. Protein sequence: CASSRTYRVDNNEQFF.

The chain uses TRBV7-3 and TRBJ1-6, with unresolved D. Per the germline V gene, CDR1 is SGHTA and CDR2 is FQGTGA. This CDR3 region has 13 residues. The V end was cut by 1 base, the J end by 15 bases, with 13 bases between. As DNA, the CDR3 is TGTGCCAGCAGCTTAAACCGAAATGCGGACCTCCACTTT. Translating gives CASSLNRNADLHF.

The chain has TRBV7-2 and TRBJ1-2, with 12 bases identical to TRBD1. Germline assignment: CDR1 SGHTA and CDR2 FQGNSA. The trim removed 2 bases at V and 7 bases at J, leaving 8 bases unmatched. The CDR3 runs to 16 residues. This CDR3 reads CASSLWGGTGGFGYTF. The CDR3 DNA reads as TGTGCCAGCAGCTTATGGGGTGGGACAGGGGGCTTTGGCTACACCTTC.

This clone turned up a few times. Other nucleotide sequences in the sample specify the same CDR3. The gene calls are TRBV2 and TRBJ2-7; D perhaps matches TRBD2 (5 bases). Germline V gene lookup returns CDR1 SNHLY and CDR2 FYNNEI. This CDR3 has 14 residues. With 6 bases removed from V and 3 bases from J, the gap between germline ends came to 15 bases. CDR3 sequence reads: CASRVSASIYEQYF. The CDR3 region has the DNA TGTGCCAGCAGGGTTAGCGCGAGTATCTACGAGCAGTACTTC.

This rearrangement joins TRBV27 to TRBJ2-6; 8 bases map to TRBD2. The CDR3 consists of 18 residues. V lost 3 bases to trimming and J lost 2 bases; unmatched junction nucleotides: 9. Per germline, CDR1 MNHEY and CDR2 SMNVEV (reference sequence). The CDR3 DNA is TGTGCCAGCAGTTTTGTCGGGAGGGCCCCCCCTGGGGCCAACGTCCTGACTTTC. Translation gives CASSFVGRAPPGANVLTF.

This rearrangement joins TRBV21-1 to TRBJ2-3; TRBD1, the table's D call, was not compared with the DNA. TRBV21-1 is an annotated pseudogene. This CDR3 is 14 amino acids long. The CDR3 sequence is CASNGTGKTDTQYF. The CDR3 DNA sequence: TGTGCCAGCAATGGGACAGGAAAGACAGATACGCAGTATTTT.

The chain joins TRBV27 to TRBJ2-7, with a possible D match to TRBD2 (6 bases). The CDR3 spans 13 residues. The ends were cut back, 2 bases at V and 3 bases at J, with 8 bases in the middle. Per germline, CDR1 MNHEY and CDR2 SMNVEV (reference sequence). This CDR3 is CASSLMRGYEQYF. CDR3 nucleotide sequence: TGTGCCAGCAGTTTAATGCGGGGCTACGAGCAGTACTTC.

The chain combines TRBV28 with TRBJ2-1; 10 positions match TRBD1. CDR1 and CDR2 (germline): MDHEN, SYDVKM. CDR3 length: 15 residues. Germline trimming cut 7 bases from V and 4 bases from J; bases unmatched to any gene: 7. Here the CDR3 DNA reads TGTGCCAGCATCCAAGGGGGACAGGGGTACAATGAGCAGTTCTTC. Its protein product is CASIQGGQGYNEQFF.

This clone has at least ten counts. The same CDR3 arises from other DNA sequences in this sample as well. The chain is built from TRBV12-3 or TRBV12-4 and TRBJ2-7; 11 nucleotides agree with TRBD2. After removal of 9 bases from V and 2 bases from J, the junction contained 3 bases not matched to a gene. The CDR3 has 13 residues. CDR3: CASSLAGAYEQYF. CDR3 bases: TGTGCCAGTTCACTAGCGGGAGCCTACGAGCAGTACTTC.

The chain joins TRBV5-4 to TRBJ1-2; TRBD1 might be the D (6 bases). The V gene lost 2 bases and the J gene lost 3 bases, with 14 bases spanning the gap. Germline V lookup: CDR1 SGHNT, CDR2 YYREEE (reference sequence). This CDR3 spans 15 amino acids. The CDR3 nucleotides read TGTGCCAGCAGCTTTCGGGCGGGGGCTGACTATGGCTACACCTTC. Its protein is CASSFRAGADYGYTF.

The V and J genes are TRBV6-2 or TRBV6-3 and TRBJ1-1; D remains unclear. The CDR3 is made up of 14 amino acids. Trimming stripped 5 bases from V and 5 bases from J, with 15 bases between. CDR1 is MNHEY and CDR2 is SVGEGT in the germline V gene. The CDR3 loop reads CASSAEGFRTEAFF. The CDR3 DNA is TGTGCCAGCAGTGCCGAGGGATTTAGGACTGAAGCTTTCTTT.

The DNA for the CDR3 is TGTGCCATCAGTCCCACCGGGACTAGCGTGTACAATGAGCAGTTCTTC. Protein product: CAISPTGTSVYNEQFF. This chain joins TRBV10-3 and TRBJ2-1; 10 nucleotides agree with TRBD2. Germline assignment: CDR1 ENHRY and CDR2 SYGVKD. V was clipped by 5 bases and J by 4 bases; unmatched bases: 8. The CDR3 covers 16 residues.

This sequence joins TRBV7-5 and TRBJ1-1; the table's D gene call, TRBD1, was not cross checked with the DNA. TRBV7-5 is a pseudogene segment. This CDR3 is 15 amino acids long. Here the CDR3 DNA reads TGTGTCAGAACCTTAGGAGAGAGGGGGCCTGGTGAAGCTTTCTTT. This codes for CVRTLGERGPGEAFF.

The chain combines TRBV5-5 with TRBJ1-1; D not resolved. This CDR3 comprises 13 residues. CDR1 SGHKS and CDR2 YYEKEE come from the germline V gene (reference sequence). V gave up 2 bases and J gave up 3 bases, with 8 bases separating them. In DNA form, the CDR3 reads TGTGCCAGCAGCTTCGAGCCGGACACTGAAGCTTTCTTT. Translation: CASSFEPDTEAFF.

The chain couples TRBV10-3 to TRBJ2-7, with 7 positions matching TRBD1. Trimming at V came to 2 bases and at J to 5 bases, leaving 9 bases not matched to a gene. The CDR3 runs to 15 residues. CDR1 is ENHRY and CDR2 is SYGVKD in the germline V gene. Written as DNA, the CDR3 is TGTGCCATCAGTGAGACCTTGACAGGGTCCAACGAGCAGTACTTC. Its protein product is CAISETLTGSNEQYF.

The chain combines TRBV6-5 with TRBJ2-1, with TRBD2 matching 10 bases. Germline assignment: CDR1 MNHEY and CDR2 SVGAGI. The CDR3 has 16 residues. The V segment lost 0 bases and the J segment 9 bases; nucleotides outside the gene matches: 8. Here the CDR3 reads CASSYSSSGRATEQFF. For the CDR3, the DNA is TGTGCCAGCAGTTACTCTTCCAGCGGGAGGGCCACTGAGCAGTTCTTC.

The V gene is TRBV14, the J gene TRBJ2-7; D perhaps matches TRBD2 (5 bases). CDR3 size: 15 residues. Germline V gene lookup returns CDR1 SGHDN and CDR2 FVKESK. V lost 0 bases and J lost 3, with 12 bases in between. CDR3 DNA sequence: TGTGCCAGCAGCCAAGACGGGGAAGGAGGCTACGAGCAGTACTTC. Amino acids: CASSQDGEGGYEQYF.

The chain uses TRBV3-1 (or the pseudogene TRBV3-2) and TRBJ1-6; D gene ambiguous. The CDR3 runs to 17 residues. V lost 4 bases, J lost 7 bases, and 20 bases lay in between. The germline CDR1 and CDR2 sequences are LGHDT and YNNKEL (reference sequence). CDR3 sequence reads: CASSRYRGGGENSPLHF. CDR3 DNA: TGTGCCAGCAGCCGCTACCGCGGAGGAGGTGAAAATTCACCCCTCCACTTT.

This chain uses TRBV6-2 or TRBV6-3 with TRBJ1-1; D gene ambiguous. V lost 0 bases, J lost 7 bases, and 9 bases lay in between. This CDR3 comprises 13 residues. Germline CDR1 MNHEY, CDR2 SVGEGT. The DNA for the CDR3 is TGTGCCAGCAGTTACTCCGGGTTTAGTGAAGCTTTCTTT. This codes for CASSYSGFSEAFF.

This rearrangement joins TRBV5-1 to TRBJ1-2, with D tentatively TRBD1 (5 bases). Germline V lookup: CDR1 SGHRS, CDR2 YFSETQ. Trimming pared 2 bases from V and 7 bases from J, leaving 15 bases between. This CDR3 region has 14 residues. DNA for the CDR3: TGCGCCAGCAGCTTTGGGGGGATCGAAGGTGGCTACACCTTC. Protein sequence: CASSFGGIEGGYTF.

This chain links TRBV6-2 or TRBV6-3 with TRBJ2-1; 8 bases line up with TRBD1. Losses at the gene ends were 5 bases for V and 13 bases for J; bases not matched to a gene: 7. The CDR3 has 12 residues. The V gene's germline CDR1 is MNHEY and CDR2 SVGEGT. The CDR3 region is CASSRAGQGQFF. Written as DNA, the CDR3 is TGTGCCAGCAGTCGCGCCGGACAGGGACAGTTCTTC.